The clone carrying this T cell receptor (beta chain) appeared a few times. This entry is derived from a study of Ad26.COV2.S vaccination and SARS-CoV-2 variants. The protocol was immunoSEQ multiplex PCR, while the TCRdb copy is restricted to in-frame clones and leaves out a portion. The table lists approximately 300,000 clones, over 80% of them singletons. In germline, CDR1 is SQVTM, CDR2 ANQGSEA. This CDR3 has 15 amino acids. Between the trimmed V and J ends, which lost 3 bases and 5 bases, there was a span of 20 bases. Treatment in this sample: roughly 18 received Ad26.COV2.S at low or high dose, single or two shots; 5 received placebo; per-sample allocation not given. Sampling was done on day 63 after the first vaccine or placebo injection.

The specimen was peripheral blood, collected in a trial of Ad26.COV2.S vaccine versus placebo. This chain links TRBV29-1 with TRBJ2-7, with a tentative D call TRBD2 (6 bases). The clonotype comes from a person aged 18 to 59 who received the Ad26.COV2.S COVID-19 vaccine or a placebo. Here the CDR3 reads CSVDVGAGRNDEQYF. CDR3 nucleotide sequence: TGCAGCGTTGACGTGGGCGCGGGGCGGAATGACGAGCAGTACTTC.